These 14 T cell receptor beta chains were sequenced from one sample in a study of cytomegalovirus exposure and HLA in healthy donors. PCR involved 60 Vbeta and 13 Jbeta primers. Clones were read by immunoSEQ multiplex PCR, and TCRdb kept only the in-frame ones, dropping some. Among around 120,000 clones listed, 70% to 85% were seen once. The specimen was PBMCs. All receptors come from a woman aged 40-49 years in good health and CMV-seronegative.

Turning to this clone: This specimen includes other DNA sequences encoding the same CDR3. The chain joins TRBV18 to TRBJ2-7; TRBD2 matches 8 bases. Trimming removed 2 bases from V and 3 bases from J; junction bases left unmatched: 3. Germline assignment: CDR1 KGHSH and CDR2 LQKENI. The CDR3 has 14 residues. The CDR3 DNA reads as TGTGCCAGCTCACCAGGGACTAGTGGCTACGAGCAGTACTTC. Its translation: CASSPGTSGYEQYF.

On this clone itself: One end of the junction fails to match germline, which may point to a read error. The chain has TRBV29-1 and TRBJ1-1, with a weak D call TRBD1 (5 bases). The germline V gene has CDR1 SQVTM and CDR2 ANQGSEA. CDR3 length: 13 amino acids. The CDR3: CSAERGMNTEAFF. As DNA, the CDR3 is TGCAGCGCTGAAAGGGGAATGAACACTGAAGCTTTCTTT.

The chain carries TRBV28 and TRBJ2-1; 7 bases match TRBD2. Looked up from germline, CDR1 is MDHEN and CDR2 is SYDVKM. The CDR3 runs 15 residues. With V trimmed by 9 bases and J by 7 bases, 15 bases remained unmatched. The CDR3 DNA reads TGTGCCAGTGGGAGTGGAGGCGGGAGTGTAAATGAGCAGTTCTTC. Amino acid sequence: CASGSGGGSVNEQFF. The full variable domain, its missing parts supplied by reference TRBV28 and TRBJ2-1, is DVKVTQSSRYLVKRTGEKVFLECVQDMDHENMFWYRQDPGLGLRLIYFSYDVKMKEKGDIPEGYSVSREKKERFSLILESASTNQTSMYLCASGSGGGSVNEQFFGPGTRLTVL.

The V gene is TRBV7-2, the J gene TRBJ2-7, with 9 bases lining up with TRBD2. Germline lookup yields CDR1 SGHTA and CDR2 FQGNSA. V dropped 2 bases and J dropped 6; count of bases not matched to a gene: 8. This CDR3 is 15 amino acids long. CDR3 nucleotide sequence: TGTGCCAGCAGCTTAATGAGCGGGGGGTCGGGCGAGCAGTACTTC. Residues: CASSLMSGGSGEQYF.

The gene calls are TRBV18 and TRBJ2-3, with 11 bases identical to TRBD2. Germline V gene sequence: CDR1 KGHSH, CDR2 LQKENI. Trimming removed 2 bases from V and 5 bases from J; junction bases left unmatched: 6. The CDR3 is made up of 16 amino acids. The CDR3 region has the DNA TGTGCCAGCTCACCAATGCCTAGCGGGGGGAAAGATACGCAGTATTTT. This encodes CASSPMPSGGKDTQYF. Variable domain in full (rest from reference TRBV18 and TRBJ2-3): NAGVMQNPRHLVRRRGQEARLRCSPMKGHSHVYWYRQLPEEGLKFMVYLQKENIIDESGMPKERFSAEFPKEGPSILRIQQVVRGDSAAYFCASSPMPSGGKDTQYFGPGTRLTVL.

This clone has only a few counts. V is TRBV2 and J is TRBJ2-7, with 11 nucleotides matching TRBD2. The V gene's germline CDR1 is SNHLY and CDR2 FYNNEI. The CDR3 consists of 14 residues. V trimming: 5 bases; J trimming: 2 bases; junction bases outside the gene matches: 2. The CDR3 bases are TGTGCCAGCAGTTTTAGCGGGAGGGCCTACGAGCAGTACTTC. Translating gives CASSFSGRAYEQYF.

The rearrangement uses TRBV2 and TRBJ1-2; TRBD1 matches 9 bases. Germline CDR1 SNHLY, CDR2 FYNNEI. The CDR3 runs to 16 residues. After removal of 6 bases from V and 5 bases from J, the junction contained 13 bases not matched to a gene. The CDR3 here is CASRKGRDREWYGYTF. CDR3 DNA: TGTGCCAGCAGGAAGGGAAGGGACAGGGAATGGTATGGCTACACCTTC.

This CDR3 is CSVEDGTGNTIYF. The CDR3 region has the DNA TGCAGCGTTGAAGATGGCACGGGAAACACCATATATTTT. This sequence joins TRBV29-1 and TRBJ1-3; D is unresolved. The V end lost 0 bases, the J end lost 4 bases, and 7 bases lay between the germline ends. From germline, CDR1 is SQVTM and CDR2 ANQGSEA. The CDR3 has 13 residues.

The chain has TRBV5-6 and TRBJ1-4; D gene unclear. Trimming pared 2 bases from V and 0 bases from J, leaving 8 bases between. The CDR3 has 15 amino acids. Germline CDR1 is SGHDT and CDR2 is YYEEEE. The CDR3: CASSFFDSTNEKLFF. In DNA form, the CDR3 reads TGTGCCAGCAGCTTCTTCGACTCAACTAATGAAAAACTGTTTTTT.

This chain connects TRBV5-1 to TRBJ2-1, with 7 nucleotides matching TRBD2. The trim removed 6 bases at V and 7 bases at J, leaving 13 bases unmatched. This CDR3 has 15 amino acids. The V gene's germline CDR1 is SGHRS and CDR2 YFSETQ. The chain's CDR3 is CASTPGGASGNEQFF. DNA of the CDR3: TGCGCCAGCACCCCGGGGGGAGCTAGCGGAAATGAGCAGTTCTTC.

The rearrangement joins TRBV19 to TRBJ2-3; no firm D call. Trimming stripped 2 bases from V and 1 base from J, with 7 bases between. Per the germline V gene, CDR1 is LNHDA and CDR2 is SQIVND (reference sequence). This CDR3 has 14 amino acids. The CDR3 is CASSIHQGTDTQYF. The CDR3 nucleotides read TGTGCCAGTAGTATACACCAGGGCACAGATACGCAGTATTTT.

The chain uses TRBV6-5 and TRBJ1-2; D is possibly TRBD1 (6 bases). Trimming took 6 bases from V and 4 from J, leaving 18 bases between them. This CDR3 contains 15 residues. CDR1 is MNHEY, CDR2 SVGAGI, per germline. The CDR3 DNA sequence: TGTGCCAGCAGCCCAACCAGGACAGCATTCTATGGCTACACCTTC. Its translation: CASSPTRTAFYGYTF.

The chain couples TRBV27 to TRBJ1-1, with a weak D call TRBD1 (6 bases). Per the germline V gene, CDR1 is MNHEY and CDR2 is SMNVEV (reference sequence). With 3 bases removed from V and 3 bases from J, the gap between germline ends came to 14 bases. The CDR3 loop spans 15 amino acids. The CDR3: CASSLQGKGDTEAFF. The DNA of the CDR3 is TGTGCCAGCAGTTTGCAGGGGAAGGGGGACACTGAAGCTTTCTTT.

This clone was recorded once. The chain employs TRBV19 and TRBJ1-1, with 10 bases aligning to TRBD1. With V trimmed by 9 bases and J by 6 bases, 16 bases remained unmatched. There are 16 residues in the CDR3. From germline, CDR1 is LNHDA and CDR2 SQIVND (reference sequence). CDR3 nucleotides: TGTGCCAGCATGTCCGGGACAGGGGCACGGCGCTCTGAAGCTTTCTTT. Translated, it gives CASMSGTGARRSEAFF.